This T cell receptor (beta chain) is from a study of blood T cell repertoires in COVID-19 (dated by TCRdb to about 2020). Regarding the study in general: The collaborator samples originated in the United States, Italy and Spain and spanned the acute and convalescent phases of COVID-19. HLA class I and class II types, where available, came from metadata supplied by the sample provider rather than from assay-based typing. Subjects who had been exposed to COVID-19, were actively infected with it, or had recovered from it provided the deeply sampled blood TCRbeta repertoires that made up the dataset. The repertoires were made available in a free public database intended to serve as a resource for research on the immune response to SARS-CoV-2. The material from the prospective study consisted of cDNA or gDNA derived from T cells, B-cell-depleted T cells, or PBMCs. Nearly every sample came with metadata listing a de-identified subject ID, COVID-19 status, age in years and sex. Samples came from the ongoing ImmuneRACE study (first 160 participants) plus 1,254 subjects from 6 global collaborators.

A word on this clone: What antigen it recognizes has not been identified. Per-nucleotide qualities are absent, and no much larger clonotype sits a single base away.

The immunoSEQ Assay, a bias-controlled multiplex PCR, was used to amplify TCRbeta CDR3 regions from genomic DNA. From the authors' description of their analysis: The number of nucleated cells in each sample was estimated by amplification of reference gene primers within the assay. Sequence reads were collapsed and filtered to measure the absolute abundance of every unique TCRbeta CDR3 rearrangement. Productive Simpson clonality was computed per sample as the square root of Simpson's diversity index over productive rearrangements. TCRdb took this table from immuneACCESS and kept in-frame rearrangements with V and J called. Such tables lack part of the clones; where checked against another copy, unresolved V genes explain under half of the gap, and the rest is unexplained. The V and J calls and clone size come from that table; D and trimming were worked out from the DNA. In this sample the table shows about 190,000 clones, around 87% of which occur a single time. The ten largest clonotypes hold 0.62% of the sample.

The collaborating institutions used their own protocols to collect whole blood in K2EDTA tubes. For TCRbeta analysis, collaborators shipped samples as frozen whole blood, isolated PBMCs, or DNA extracted from either of those sample types. From a lookup of the germline V gene, CDR1 and CDR2 are SNHLY and FYNNEI. V is reduced by 10 bases and J by 4 bases, leaving a spacing of 10 bases between them. Including cysteine and phenylalanine, the CDR3 has 12 amino acids. Just the 36-base CDR3 DNA is kept, in frame starting at base 1. Study-wide findings and limitations: Clinical and demographic metadata were provided uncurated, with the amount varying by source and participant.

The clonotype originates from a man aged 50 to 60 with acute or convalescent COVID-19. Recombination connected TRBV2 to TRBJ2-2; the D segment could be TRBD1, given 6 matching bases. The specimen sequenced was peripheral blood. The nucleotide sequence is given as TGTGCCACCAGGGGAGCCACCGGGGAGCTGTTTTTT. Translation gives CATRGATGELFF.